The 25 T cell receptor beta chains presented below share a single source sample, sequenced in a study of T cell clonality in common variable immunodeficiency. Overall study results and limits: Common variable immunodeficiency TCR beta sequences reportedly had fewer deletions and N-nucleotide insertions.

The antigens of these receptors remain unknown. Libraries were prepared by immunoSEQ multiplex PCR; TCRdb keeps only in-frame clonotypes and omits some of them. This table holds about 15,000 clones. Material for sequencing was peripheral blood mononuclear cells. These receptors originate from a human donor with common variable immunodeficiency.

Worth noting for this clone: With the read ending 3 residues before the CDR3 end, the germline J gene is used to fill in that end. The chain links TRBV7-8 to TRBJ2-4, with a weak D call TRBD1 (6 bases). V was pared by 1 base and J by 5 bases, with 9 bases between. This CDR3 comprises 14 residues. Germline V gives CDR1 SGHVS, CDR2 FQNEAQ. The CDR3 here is CASSLGGPQNIQYF. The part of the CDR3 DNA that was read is TGTGCCAGCAGCTTAGGGGGGCCTCAAAACATT.

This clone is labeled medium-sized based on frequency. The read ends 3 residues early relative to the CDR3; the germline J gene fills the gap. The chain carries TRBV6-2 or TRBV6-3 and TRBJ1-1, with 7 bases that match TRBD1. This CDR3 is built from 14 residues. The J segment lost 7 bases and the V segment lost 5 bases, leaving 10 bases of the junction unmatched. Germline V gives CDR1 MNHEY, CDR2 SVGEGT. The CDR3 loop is CASSDWTGRGEAFF. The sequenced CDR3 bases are TGTGCCAGCAGTGACTGGACAGGTCGGGGTGAA.

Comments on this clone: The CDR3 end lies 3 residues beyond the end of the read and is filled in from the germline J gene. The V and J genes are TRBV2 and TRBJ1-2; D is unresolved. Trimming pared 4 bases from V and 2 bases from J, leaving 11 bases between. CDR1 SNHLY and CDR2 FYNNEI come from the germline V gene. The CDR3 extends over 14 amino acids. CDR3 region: CASSVRVANYGYTF. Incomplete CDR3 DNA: TGTGCCAGCAGTGTGCGGGTAGCGAACTATGGC.

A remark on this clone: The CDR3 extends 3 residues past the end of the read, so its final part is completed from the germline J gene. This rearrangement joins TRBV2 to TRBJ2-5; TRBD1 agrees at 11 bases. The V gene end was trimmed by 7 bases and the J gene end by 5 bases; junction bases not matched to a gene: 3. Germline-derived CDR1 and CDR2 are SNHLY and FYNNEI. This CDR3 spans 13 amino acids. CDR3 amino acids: CASTGTGGETQYF. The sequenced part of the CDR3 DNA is TGTGCCAGCACTGGGACAGGGGGGGAGACC.

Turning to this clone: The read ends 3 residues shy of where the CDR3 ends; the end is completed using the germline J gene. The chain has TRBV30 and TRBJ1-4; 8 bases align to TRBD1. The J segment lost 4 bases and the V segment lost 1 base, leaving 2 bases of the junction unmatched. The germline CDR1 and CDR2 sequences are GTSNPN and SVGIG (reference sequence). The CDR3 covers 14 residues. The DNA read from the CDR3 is TGTGCCTGGAGTGAGGGACAGGTTAATGAAAAA. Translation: CAWSEGQVNEK. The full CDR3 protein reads CAWSEGQVNEKLFF. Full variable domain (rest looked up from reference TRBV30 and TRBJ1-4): SQTIHQWPATLVQPVGSPLSLECTVEGTSNPNLYWYRQAAGRGLQLLFYSVGIGQISSEVPQNLSASRPQDRQFILSSKKLLLSDSGFYLCAWSEGQVNEKLFFGSGTQLSVL.

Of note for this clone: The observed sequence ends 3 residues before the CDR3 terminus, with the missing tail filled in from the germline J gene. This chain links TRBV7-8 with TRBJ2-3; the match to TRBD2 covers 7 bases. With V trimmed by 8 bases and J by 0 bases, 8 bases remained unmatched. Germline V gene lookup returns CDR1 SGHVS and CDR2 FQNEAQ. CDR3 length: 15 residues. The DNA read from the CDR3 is TGTGCCAGCCGAACGGGGGGTACTAGCACAGATACG. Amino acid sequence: CASRTGGTSTDT. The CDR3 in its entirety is CASRTGGTSTDTQYF.

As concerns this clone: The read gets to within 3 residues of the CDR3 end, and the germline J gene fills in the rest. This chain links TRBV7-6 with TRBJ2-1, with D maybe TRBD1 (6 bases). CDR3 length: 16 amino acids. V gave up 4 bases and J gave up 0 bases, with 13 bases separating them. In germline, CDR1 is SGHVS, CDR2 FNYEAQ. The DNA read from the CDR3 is TGTGCCAGCAGCTGGGGGCGAGCGGCCTCCTACAATGAG. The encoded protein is CASSWGRAASYNE. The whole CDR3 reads CASSWGRAASYNEQFF.

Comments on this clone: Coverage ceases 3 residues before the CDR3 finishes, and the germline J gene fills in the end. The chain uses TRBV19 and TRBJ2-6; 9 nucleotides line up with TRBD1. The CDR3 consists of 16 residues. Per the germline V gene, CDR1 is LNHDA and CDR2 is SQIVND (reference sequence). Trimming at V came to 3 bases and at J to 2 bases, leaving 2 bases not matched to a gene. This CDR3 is CASSIRQGAGANVLTF. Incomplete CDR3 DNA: TGTGCCAGTAGTATTAGACAGGGGGCTGGGGCCAACGTC.

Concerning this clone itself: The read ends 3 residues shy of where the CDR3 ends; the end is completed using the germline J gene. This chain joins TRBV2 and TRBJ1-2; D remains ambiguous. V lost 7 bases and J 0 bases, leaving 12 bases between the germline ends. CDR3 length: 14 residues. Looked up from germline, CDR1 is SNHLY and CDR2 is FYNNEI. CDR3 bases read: TGTGCCAGCAAGGAGACACCCGCTAACTATGGC. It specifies CASKETPANYG. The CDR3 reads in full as CASKETPANYGYTF.

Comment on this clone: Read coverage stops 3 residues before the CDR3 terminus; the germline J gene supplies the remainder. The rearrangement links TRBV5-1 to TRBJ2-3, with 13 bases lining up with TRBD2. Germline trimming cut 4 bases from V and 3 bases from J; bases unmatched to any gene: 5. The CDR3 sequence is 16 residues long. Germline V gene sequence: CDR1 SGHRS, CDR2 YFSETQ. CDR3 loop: CASSPRTSGSTDTQYF. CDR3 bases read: TGCGCCAGCAGCCCCCGGACTAGCGGGAGTACAGATACG.

CDR3 loop: CASSPSAGISYNEQFF. Incomplete CDR3 DNA: TGTGCCAGCAGCCCCTCCGCGGGGATCTCCTACAATGAG. The J gene is TRBJ2-1, the V gene TRBV2, with D possibly TRBD2 on 6 matching bases. The CDR3 goes on 3 residues after the read ends, and that part is filled in from the germline J gene. Per the germline V gene, CDR1 is SNHLY and CDR2 is FYNNEI. This CDR3 spans 16 amino acids. Trimming pared 6 bases from V and 0 bases from J, leaving 15 bases between.

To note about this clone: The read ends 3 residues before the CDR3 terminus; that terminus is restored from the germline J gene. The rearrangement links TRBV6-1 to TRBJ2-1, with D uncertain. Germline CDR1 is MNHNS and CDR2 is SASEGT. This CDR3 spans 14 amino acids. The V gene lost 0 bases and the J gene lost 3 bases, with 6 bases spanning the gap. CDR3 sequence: CASSEARSYNEQFF. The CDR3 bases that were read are TGTGCCAGCAGTGAAGCCAGAAGCTACAATGAG.

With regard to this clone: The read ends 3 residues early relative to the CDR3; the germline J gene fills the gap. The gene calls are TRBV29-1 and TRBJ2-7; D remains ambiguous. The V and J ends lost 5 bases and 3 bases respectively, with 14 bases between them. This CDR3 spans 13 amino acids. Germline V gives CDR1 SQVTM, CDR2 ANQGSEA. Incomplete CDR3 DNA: TGCAGCGTTACCGTAGAGCACCTCTACGAG. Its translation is CSVTVEHLYE. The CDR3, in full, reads CSVTVEHLYEQYF.

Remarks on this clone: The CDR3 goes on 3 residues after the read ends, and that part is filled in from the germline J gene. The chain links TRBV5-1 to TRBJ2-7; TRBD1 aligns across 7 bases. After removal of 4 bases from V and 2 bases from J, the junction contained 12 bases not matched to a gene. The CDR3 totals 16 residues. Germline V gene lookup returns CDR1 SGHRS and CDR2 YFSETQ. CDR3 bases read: TGCGCCAGCAGCCTACGACAGGGTGAAGTTCCCTACGAG. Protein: CASSLRQGEVPYE. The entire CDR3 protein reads CASSLRQGEVPYEQYF.

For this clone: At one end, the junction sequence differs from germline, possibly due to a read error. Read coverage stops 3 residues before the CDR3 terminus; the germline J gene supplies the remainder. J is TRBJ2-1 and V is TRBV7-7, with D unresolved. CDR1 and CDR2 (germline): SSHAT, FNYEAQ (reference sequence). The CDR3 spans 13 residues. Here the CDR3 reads CASSPLLSNEQFF. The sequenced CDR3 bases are TGTGCTAGCAGCCCCCTTCTGTCCAATGAG. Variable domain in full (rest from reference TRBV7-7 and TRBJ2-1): GAGVSQSPRYKVTKRGQDVTLRCDPISSHATLYWYQQALGQGPEFLTYFNYEAQPDKSGLPSDRFSAERPEGSISTLTIQRTEQRDSAMYRCASSPLLSNEQFFGPGTRLTVL.

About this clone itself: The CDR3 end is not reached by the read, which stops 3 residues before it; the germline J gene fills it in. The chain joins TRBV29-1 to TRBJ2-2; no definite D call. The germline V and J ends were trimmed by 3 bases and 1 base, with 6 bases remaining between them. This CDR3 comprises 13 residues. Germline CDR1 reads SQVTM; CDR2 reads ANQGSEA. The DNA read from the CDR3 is TGCAGCGTTGAGGCCTTGAACACCGGGGAG. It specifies CSVEALNTGE. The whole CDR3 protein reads CSVEALNTGELFF.

The CDR3 loop is CASSPDRSNQPQHF. CDR3 DNA (partial): TGTGCCAGCAGCCCGGACAGAAGCAATCAGCCC. This chain links TRBV7-2 with TRBJ1-5, with D tentatively TRBD1 (6 bases). Read coverage stops 3 residues before the CDR3 terminus; the germline J gene supplies the remainder. Germline loops: CDR1 SGHTA, CDR2 FQGNSA. The CDR3 sequence is 14 residues long. Trimming pared 5 bases from V and 1 base from J, leaving 9 bases between.

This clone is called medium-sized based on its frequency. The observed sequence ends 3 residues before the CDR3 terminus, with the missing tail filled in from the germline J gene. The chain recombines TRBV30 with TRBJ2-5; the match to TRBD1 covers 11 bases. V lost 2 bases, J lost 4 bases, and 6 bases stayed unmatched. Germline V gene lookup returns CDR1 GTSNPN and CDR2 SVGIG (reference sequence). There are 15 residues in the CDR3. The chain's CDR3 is CAWSKGTGGLETQYF. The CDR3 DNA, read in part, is TGTGCCTGGAGTAAGGGGACAGGGGGGTTAGAGACC.

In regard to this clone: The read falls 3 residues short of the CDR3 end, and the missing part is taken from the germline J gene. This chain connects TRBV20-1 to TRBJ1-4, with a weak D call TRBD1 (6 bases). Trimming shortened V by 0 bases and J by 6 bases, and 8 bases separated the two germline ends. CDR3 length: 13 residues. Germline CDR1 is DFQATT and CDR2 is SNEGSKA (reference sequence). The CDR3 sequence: CSAREGADEKLFF. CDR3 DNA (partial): TGCAGTGCTAGAGAGGGGGCGGATGAAAAA.

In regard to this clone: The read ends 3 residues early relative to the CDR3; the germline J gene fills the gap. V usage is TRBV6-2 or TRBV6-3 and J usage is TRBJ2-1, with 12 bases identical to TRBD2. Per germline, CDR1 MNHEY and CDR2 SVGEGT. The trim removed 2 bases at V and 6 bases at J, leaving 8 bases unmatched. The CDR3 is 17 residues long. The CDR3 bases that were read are TGTGCCAGCAGTTACGCCGCTAGCGGGGGGGTTGGCAATGAG. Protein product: CASSYAASGGVGNE. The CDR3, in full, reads CASSYAASGGVGNEQFF.

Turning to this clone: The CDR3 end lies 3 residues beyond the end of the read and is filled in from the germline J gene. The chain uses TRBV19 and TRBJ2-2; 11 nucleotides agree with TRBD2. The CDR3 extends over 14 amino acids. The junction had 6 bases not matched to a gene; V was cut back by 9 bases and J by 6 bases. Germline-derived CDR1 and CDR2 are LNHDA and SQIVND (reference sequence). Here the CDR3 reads CASLLAGVSGELFF. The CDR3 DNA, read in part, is TGTGCCAGCCTACTAGCGGGAGTATCCGGGGAG. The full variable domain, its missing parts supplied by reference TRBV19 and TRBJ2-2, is DGGITQSPKYLFRKEGQNVTLSCEQNLNHDAMYWYRQDPGQGLRLIYYSQIVNDFQKGDIAEGYSVSREKKESFPLTVTSAQKNPTAFYLCASLLAGVSGELFFGEGSRLTVL.

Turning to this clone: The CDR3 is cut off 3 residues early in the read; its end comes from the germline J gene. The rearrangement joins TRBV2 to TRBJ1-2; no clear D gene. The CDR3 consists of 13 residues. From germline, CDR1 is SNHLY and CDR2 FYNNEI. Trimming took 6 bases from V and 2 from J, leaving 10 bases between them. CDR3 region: CASSKAENYGYTF. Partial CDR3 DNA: TGTGCCAGCAGCAAAGCTGAAAACTATGGC.

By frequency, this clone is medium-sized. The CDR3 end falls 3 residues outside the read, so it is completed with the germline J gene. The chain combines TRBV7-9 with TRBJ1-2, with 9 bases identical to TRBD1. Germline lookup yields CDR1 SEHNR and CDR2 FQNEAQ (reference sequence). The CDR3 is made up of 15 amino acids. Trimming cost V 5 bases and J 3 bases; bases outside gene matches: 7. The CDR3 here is CASSPQQGAYYGYTF. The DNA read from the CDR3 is TGTGCCAGCAGCCCTCAACAGGGGGCTTACTATGGC.

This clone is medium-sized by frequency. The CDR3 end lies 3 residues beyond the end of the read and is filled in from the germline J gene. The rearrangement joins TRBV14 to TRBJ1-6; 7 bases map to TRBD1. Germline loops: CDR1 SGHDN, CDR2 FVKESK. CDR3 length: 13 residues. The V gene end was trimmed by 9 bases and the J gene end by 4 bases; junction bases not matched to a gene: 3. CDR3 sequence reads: CASGQVYNSPLHF. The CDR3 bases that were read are TGTGCCAGTGGACAGGTTTATAATTCACCC.

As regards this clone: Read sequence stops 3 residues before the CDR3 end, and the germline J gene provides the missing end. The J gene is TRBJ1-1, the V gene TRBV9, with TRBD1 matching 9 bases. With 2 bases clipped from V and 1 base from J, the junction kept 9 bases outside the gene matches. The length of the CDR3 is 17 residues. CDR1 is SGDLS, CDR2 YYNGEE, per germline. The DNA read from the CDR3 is TGTGCCAGCAGCGTTGGGCTACAGGGGGCGAAGAACACTGAA. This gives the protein CASSVGLQGAKNTE. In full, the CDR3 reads CASSVGLQGAKNTEAFF. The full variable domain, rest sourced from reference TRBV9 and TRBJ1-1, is DSGVTQTPKHLITATGQRVTLRCSPRSGDLSVYWYQQSLDQGLQFLIQYYNGEERAKGNILERFSAQQFPDLHSELNLSSLELGDSALYFCASSVGLQGAKNTEAFFGQGTRLTVV.